These 29 T cell receptor beta chains came from one sample sequenced in a study of blood T cell repertoires in COVID-19. Profiling relied on immunoSEQ multiplex PCR, and the TCRdb table lists in-frame clones only, not all of them. The sample consists of over 50,000 clones, about nine tenths of them appearing once. The specimen was peripheral blood. These receptors all stem from a middle-aged man with active COVID-19.

The chain is built from TRBV30 and TRBJ2-1, with D maybe TRBD2 (5 bases). This CDR3 has 13 residues. Trimming removed 3 bases at V and 4 bases at J, with 10 bases between. Germline V lookup: CDR1 GTSNPN, CDR2 SVGIG (reference sequence). Here the CDR3 DNA reads TGTGCCTGGAGGACTACTCGATACAATGAGCAGTTCTTC. Translated, it gives CAWRTTRYNEQFF.

In its sample, this clone was seen once. V usage is TRBV9 and J usage is TRBJ2-2; D is unclear. V lost 2 bases to trimming and J lost 1 base, with 6 bases between them. Germline V gene sequence: CDR1 SGDLS, CDR2 YYNGEE. This CDR3 region has 14 residues. The CDR3 region is CASSVQKNTGELFF. CDR3 in DNA: TGTGCCAGCAGCGTTCAGAAGAACACCGGGGAGCTGTTTTTT.

The gene calls are TRBV3-1 (or the pseudogene TRBV3-2) and TRBJ2-4; D unresolved. The V and J ends lost 5 bases and 0 bases respectively, with 14 bases between them. This CDR3 contains 16 residues. Germline V gene data show CDR1 as LGHDT and CDR2 as YNNKEL (reference sequence). The DNA for the CDR3 is TGTGCCAGCAGCAGTCTCGGGTCTGGAGCCAAAAACATTCAGTACTTC. It encodes CASSSLGSGAKNIQYF.

V and J are TRBV18 and TRBJ1-4; 8 bases line up with TRBD1. J gave up 5 bases and V 5 bases, and 4 bases lay outside the gene matches. This CDR3 comprises 14 residues. From germline, CDR1 is KGHSH and CDR2 LQKENI. The CDR3 region is CASSYDRGNEKLFF. DNA of the CDR3: TGTGCCAGCTCATACGACAGGGGAAATGAAAAACTGTTTTTT.

The genes are TRBV7-2 and TRBJ1-3, with TRBD1 as a possible D gene (6 bases). The CDR3 spans 16 residues. V was clipped by 5 bases and J by 3 bases, with 17 bases between them. The germline CDR1 and CDR2 sequences are SGHTA and FQGNSA. The CDR3 DNA is TGTGCCAGCAGCCCTAGGGGCCCAGGGGTTGGAAACACCATATATTTT. Its protein product is CASSPRGPGVGNTIYF.

V is TRBV28 and J is TRBJ2-6; the D gene is possibly TRBD2 (5 bases). Germline V gives CDR1 MDHEN, CDR2 SYDVKM. This CDR3 spans 20 amino acids. Trimming removed 6 bases from V and 0 bases from J, with 24 bases in between. The DNA of the CDR3 is TGTGCCAGCAGCCCCTCCCTGTGGGCAGGAGGATCCTCTGGGGCCAACGTCCTGACTTTC. Translating it yields CASSPSLWAGGSSGANVLTF.

The chain joins TRBV12-3 or TRBV12-4 to TRBJ1-5, with no clear D. The CDR3 totals 13 residues. V was shortened by 5 bases and J by 4 bases, with 9 bases between the two germline ends. DNA of the CDR3: TGTGCCAGCAGTCCTCAGGCTAATCAGCCCCAGCATTTT. It encodes CASSPQANQPQHF.

This chain joins TRBV9 and TRBJ1-3; D unresolved. The germline V gene has CDR1 SGDLS and CDR2 YYNGEE. This CDR3 is 14 amino acids long. V was clipped by 2 bases and J by 1 base, with 7 bases between them. CDR3 loop: CASSVGWSGNTIYF. The CDR3 DNA sequence: TGTGCCAGCAGCGTCGGTTGGTCTGGAAACACCATATATTTT.

V usage is TRBV30 and J usage is TRBJ2-2; the D gene is possibly TRBD1 (6 bases). CDR3 length: 14 residues. Trimming shortened V by 4 bases and J by 2 bases, and 11 bases separated the two germline ends. Germline CDR1 is GTSNPN and CDR2 is SVGIG (reference sequence). The CDR3 DNA reads as TGTGCCTGGACCGGGACACCCAACACCGGGGAGCTGTTTTTT. Protein: CAWTGTPNTGELFF.

The V and J genes are TRBV5-1 and TRBJ1-4, with D perhaps matching TRBD1 (6 bases). Germline V CDR1 and CDR2: SGHRS, YFSETQ. V was cut by 0 bases and J by 8 bases, with 14 bases left in between. The length of the CDR3 is 15 residues. The DNA of the CDR3 is TGCGCCAGCAGCTTGGCCCGGGGGGCGAACGAAAAACTGTTTTTT. As protein: CASSLARGANEKLFF.

The sample holds one count of this clone. This sequence joins TRBV19 and TRBJ2-3; 8 nucleotides align to TRBD1. Germline assignment: CDR1 LNHDA and CDR2 SQIVND (reference sequence). The CDR3 runs to 14 residues. Losses at the gene ends were 3 bases for V and 4 bases for J; bases not matched to a gene: 3. DNA for the CDR3: TGTGCCAGTAGTATGGCAGGGGGCCCAGATACGCAGTATTTT. Translating it yields CASSMAGGPDTQYF.

The rearrangement links TRBV7-3 to TRBJ2-5; 8 nucleotides line up with TRBD1. V gave up 5 bases and J gave up 5 bases; unmatched junction bases: 10. Germline loops: CDR1 SGHTA, CDR2 FQGTGA. CDR3 length: 15 amino acids. In DNA, the CDR3 is TGTGCCAGCAGCCCTCGACAGGGGACCACGGAGACCCAGTACTTC. This sequence encodes CASSPRQGTTETQYF.

The chain recombines TRBV11-2 with TRBJ2-7; 7 bases match TRBD1. Germline values: CDR1 SGHAT, CDR2 FQNNGV. The V segment lost 5 bases and the J segment 9 bases; nucleotides outside the gene matches: 16. The CDR3 totals 15 residues. The CDR3 loop reads CASSHQGVERSGQYF. For the CDR3, the DNA is TGTGCCAGCAGCCACCAGGGGGTAGAACGTTCGGGGCAGTACTTC.

This chain links TRBV5-1 with TRBJ2-5; TRBD2 agrees at 8 bases. Germline V gene data show CDR1 as SGHRS and CDR2 as YFSETQ. This CDR3 region has 14 residues. The J segment lost 3 bases and the V segment lost 0 bases, leaving 1 base of the junction unmatched. The CDR3 sequence is CASSLGGRKETQYF. DNA of the CDR3: TGCGCCAGCAGCTTGGGCGGGAGGAAAGAGACCCAGTACTTC.

This chain links TRBV19 with TRBJ2-1, with D possibly matching TRBD1 (6 bases). Trimming cost V 7 bases and J 0 bases, with 16 bases left between them. CDR1 is LNHDA, CDR2 SQIVND, per germline (reference sequence). The CDR3 loop spans 16 amino acids. CDR3 region: CASTSWSDSSYNEQFF. The CDR3 DNA follows: TGTGCCAGTACCTCATGGTCGGACAGCTCCTACAATGAGCAGTTCTTC.

The rearrangement uses TRBV6-6 and TRBJ2-1; no reliable D call. Trimming stripped 7 bases from V and 4 bases from J, with 14 bases between. This CDR3 spans 14 amino acids. CDR1 and CDR2 from the germline V gene are MNHNY and SVGAGI (reference sequence). CDR3 in DNA: TGTGCCAGCACACAGAACAAGTTTTACAATGAGCAGTTCTTC. Protein product: CASTQNKFYNEQFF.

The chain couples TRBV19 to TRBJ2-2, with TRBD1 matching 10 bases. Germline V gene sequence: CDR1 LNHDA, CDR2 SQIVND (reference sequence). The V and J ends lost 4 bases and 3 bases, in that order; junction bases with no gene match: 20. The CDR3 length is 21 residues. In nucleotides, the CDR3 is TGTGCCAGTAGTACCCACCCGGACCAACCCGGGACAGGGGCCTACACCGGGGAGCTGTTTTTT. Its protein is CASSTHPDQPGTGAYTGELFF.

V is TRBV12-5 and J is TRBJ1-1; D call uncertain. The CDR3 extends over 16 amino acids. Looked up from germline, CDR1 is LGHNT and CDR2 is FRNRAP. Trimming took off 0 bases at V and 0 bases at J, with 11 bases between the two ends. CDR3 sequence reads: CASGLVRSHLNTEAFF. In DNA form, the CDR3 reads TGTGCTAGTGGTTTGGTAAGGAGCCACCTGAACACTGAAGCTTTCTTT.

J is TRBJ1-1 and V is TRBV5-8, with 9 positions matching TRBD1. Germline V lookup: CDR1 SGHTS, CDR2 YDEGEE. CDR3 length: 18 amino acids. V lost 4 bases to trimming and J lost 0 bases; unmatched junction nucleotides: 13. CDR3 protein: CASSPRTGDGIMNTEAFF. CDR3 in DNA: TGTGCCAGCAGCCCCCGGACAGGGGATGGAATCATGAACACTGAAGCTTTCTTT. Full variable domain (missing parts from reference TRBV5-8 and TRBJ1-1): EAGVTQSPTHLIKTRGQQATLRCSPISGHTSVYWYQQALGLGLQFLLWYDEGEERNRGNFPPRFSGRQFPNYSSELNVNALELEDSALYLCASSPRTGDGIMNTEAFFGQGTRLTVV.

This clone was recorded only once. The chain couples TRBV5-8 to TRBJ2-7, with no clear D. The CDR3 consists of 11 residues. Trimming cost V 4 bases and J 3 bases, with 5 bases left between them. Germline V lookup: CDR1 SGHTS, CDR2 YDEGEE. CDR3 residues: CASSPLYEQYF. The CDR3 bases are TGTGCCAGCAGCCCTCTCTACGAGCAGTACTTC.

This sequence joins TRBV2 and TRBJ1-2; D is possibly TRBD1 (5 bases). The CDR3 sequence is 15 residues long. Trimming removed 8 bases from V and 4 bases from J, with 20 bases in between. The germline V gene encodes CDR1 SNHLY and CDR2 FYNNEI. CDR3 bases: TGTGCCAGCCACATTTACGAGACAGAAGTCTATGGCTACACCTTC. Its translation: CASHIYETEVYGYTF. The whole variable domain, remainder taken from reference TRBV2 and TRBJ1-2, is EPEVTQTPSHQVTQMGQEVILRCVPISNHLYFYWYRQILGQKVEFLVSFYNNEISEKSEIFDDQFSVERPDGSNFTLKIRSTKLEDSAMYFCASHIYETEVYGYTFGSGTRLTVV.

This clone was found once. The V gene is TRBV19, the J gene TRBJ2-7, with 7 bases fitting TRBD2. Germline assignment: CDR1 LNHDA and CDR2 SQIVND (reference sequence). Trimming removed 0 bases from V and 3 bases from J; junction bases left unmatched: 5. The CDR3 runs to 15 residues. CDR3 amino acids: CASSIELADGYEQYF. In DNA form, the CDR3 reads TGTGCCAGTAGTATAGAGCTAGCGGATGGCTACGAGCAGTACTTC.

This clone was detected once. This chain joins TRBV28 and TRBJ1-5; unclear D gene. The germline gives CDR1 MDHEN, CDR2 SYDVKM. The CDR3 spans 15 residues. V dropped 8 bases and J dropped 3 bases, with 17 bases sitting between them. The CDR3 DNA sequence: TGTGCCAGCGACGAGACGGGAGGGTTCAATCAGCCCCAGCATTTT. Translating it yields CASDETGGFNQPQHF.

V and J are TRBV29-1 and TRBJ1-4, with a weak D call TRBD1 (6 bases). The germline CDR1 and CDR2 sequences are SQVTM and ANQGSEA. Trimming pared 6 bases from V and 2 bases from J, leaving 19 bases between. The CDR3 runs to 16 residues. CDR3 DNA sequence: TGCAGCGTGTCCGGACAGAATGGTGTCACTAATGAAAAACTGTTTTTT. Its translation is CSVSGQNGVTNEKLFF.

This rearrangement joins TRBV30 to TRBJ1-2; D ambiguous. CDR1 is GTSNPN and CDR2 is SVGIG in the germline V gene (reference sequence). V lost 0 bases, J lost 4 bases, and 15 bases lay in between. The CDR3 consists of 15 residues. CDR3 loop: CAWSVPRGLIYGYTF. The CDR3 DNA is TGTGCCTGGAGTGTACCGAGAGGGCTCATCTATGGCTACACCTTC.

CDR3 in DNA: TGTGCCAGCAGTTTAAGTTCCGGCTCTGGAAACACCATATATTTT. Translating it yields CASSLSSGSGNTIYF. V gene TRBV28 combines with J gene TRBJ1-3; D unclear. The CDR3 has 15 residues. In germline, CDR1 is MDHEN, CDR2 SYDVKM. Between the trimmed V and J ends, which lost 2 bases and 0 bases, there was a span of 8 bases.

This chain connects TRBV4-1 to TRBJ2-5, with 7 nucleotides matching TRBD2. The CDR3 spans 18 residues. Germline CDR1 reads MGHRA; CDR2 reads YSYEKL. V lost 1 base, J lost 2 bases, and 13 bases stayed unmatched. CDR3 nucleotide sequence: TGCGCCAGCAGCCAAGGTCCTCGTGGGGGGGGAAAGCAAGAGACCCAGTACTTC. Protein: CASSQGPRGGGKQETQYF.

The chain combines TRBV2 with TRBJ2-1; tentative D call: TRBD2 (8 bases). Germline CDR1 and CDR2: SNHLY and FYNNEI. V was pared by 4 bases and J by 7 bases, with 14 bases between. This CDR3 is 14 amino acids long. The CDR3 nucleotides read TGTGCCAGCAGTGGGACAGGCGGGGGGAATGAGCAGTTCTTC. Translating gives CASSGTGGGNEQFF.

The V gene is TRBV7-3, the J gene TRBJ1-2; D is unresolved. The V gene lost 0 bases and the J gene lost 6 bases, with 14 bases spanning the gap. This CDR3 has 15 residues. Per germline, CDR1 SGHTA and CDR2 FQGTGA. The CDR3 protein is CASSLTNGMKDGYTF. DNA for the CDR3: TGTGCCAGCAGCTTAACGAACGGGATGAAGGATGGCTACACCTTC.